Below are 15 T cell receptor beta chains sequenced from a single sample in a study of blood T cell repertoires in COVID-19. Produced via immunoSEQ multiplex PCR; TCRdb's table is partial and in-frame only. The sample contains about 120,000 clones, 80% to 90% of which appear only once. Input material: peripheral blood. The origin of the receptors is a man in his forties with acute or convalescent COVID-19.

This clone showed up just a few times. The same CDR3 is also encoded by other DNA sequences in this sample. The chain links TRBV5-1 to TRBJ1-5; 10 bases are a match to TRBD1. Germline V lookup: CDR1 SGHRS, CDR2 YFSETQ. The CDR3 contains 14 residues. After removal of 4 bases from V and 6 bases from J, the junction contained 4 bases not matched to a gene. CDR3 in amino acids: CASSTGQGSQPQHF. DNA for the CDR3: TGCGCCAGCAGCACGGGACAGGGGAGTCAGCCCCAGCATTTT.

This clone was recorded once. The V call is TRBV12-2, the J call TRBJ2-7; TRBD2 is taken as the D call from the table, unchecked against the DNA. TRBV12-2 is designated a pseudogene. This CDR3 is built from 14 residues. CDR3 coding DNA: TGTGCAAGTCGCTTCCCCGATAGCTCCTACGAGCAGTACTTC. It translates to CASRFPDSSYEQYF.

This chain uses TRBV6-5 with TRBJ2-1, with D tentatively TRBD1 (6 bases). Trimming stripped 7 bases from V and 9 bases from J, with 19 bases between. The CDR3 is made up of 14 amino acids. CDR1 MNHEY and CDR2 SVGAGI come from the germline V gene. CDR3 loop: CASMNRESWSEQFF. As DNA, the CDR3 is TGTGCCAGCATGAACAGGGAGTCCTGGAGTGAGCAGTTCTTC.

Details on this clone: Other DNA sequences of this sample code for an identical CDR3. The CDR3 here is CASSPGQGTEAFF. CDR3 bases: TGTGCCAGCTCACCTGGACAAGGCACTGAAGCTTTCTTT. V gene TRBV18 combines with J gene TRBJ1-1, with a weak D call TRBD1 (5 bases). The CDR3 extends over 13 amino acids. Germline loops: CDR1 KGHSH, CDR2 LQKENI. The germline V and J ends were trimmed by 3 bases and 4 bases, with 9 bases remaining between them.

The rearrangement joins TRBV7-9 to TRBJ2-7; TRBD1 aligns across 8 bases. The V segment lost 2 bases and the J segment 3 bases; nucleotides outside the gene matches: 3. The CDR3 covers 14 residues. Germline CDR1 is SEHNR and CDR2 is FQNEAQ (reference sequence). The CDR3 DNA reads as TGTGCCAGCAGCTTACAAACAGGGGGCTACGAGCAGTACTTC. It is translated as CASSLQTGGYEQYF.

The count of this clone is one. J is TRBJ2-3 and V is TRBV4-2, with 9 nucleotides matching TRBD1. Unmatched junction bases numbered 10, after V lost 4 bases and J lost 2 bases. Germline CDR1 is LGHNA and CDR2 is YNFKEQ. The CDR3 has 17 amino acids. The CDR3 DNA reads TGTGCCAGCAGCCCCCAACCAACAGGGGGCAACACAGATACGCAGTATTTT. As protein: CASSPQPTGGNTDTQYF.

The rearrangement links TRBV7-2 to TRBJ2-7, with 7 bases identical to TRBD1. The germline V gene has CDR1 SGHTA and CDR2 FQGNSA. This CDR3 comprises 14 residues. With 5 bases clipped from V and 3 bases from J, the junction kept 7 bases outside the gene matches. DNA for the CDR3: TGTGCCAGCAGCGCCGGGACAGCACTCTACGAGCAGTACTTC. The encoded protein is CASSAGTALYEQYF. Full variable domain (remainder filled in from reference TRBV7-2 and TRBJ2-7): GAGVSQSPSNKVTEKGKDVELRCDPISGHTALYWYRQSLGQGLEFLIYFQGNSAPDKSGLPSDRFSAERTGGSVSTLTIQRTQQEDSAVYLCASSAGTALYEQYFGPGTRLTVT.

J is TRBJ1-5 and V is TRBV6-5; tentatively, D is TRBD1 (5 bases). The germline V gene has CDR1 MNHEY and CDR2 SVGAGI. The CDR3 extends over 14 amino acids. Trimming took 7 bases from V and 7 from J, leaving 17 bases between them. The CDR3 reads CASTLGQGGQPQHF. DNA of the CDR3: TGTGCCAGCACCCTGGGGCAGGGCGGCCAGCCCCAGCATTTT.

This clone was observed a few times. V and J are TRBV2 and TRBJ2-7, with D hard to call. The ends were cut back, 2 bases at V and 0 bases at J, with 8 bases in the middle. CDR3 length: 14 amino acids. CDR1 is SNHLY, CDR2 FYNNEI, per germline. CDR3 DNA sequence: TGTGCCAGCAGTGAATTAGACACCTCCTACGAGCAGTACTTC. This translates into CASSELDTSYEQYF. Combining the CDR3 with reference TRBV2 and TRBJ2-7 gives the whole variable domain EPEVTQTPSHQVTQMGQEVILRCVPISNHLYFYWYRQILGQKVEFLVSFYNNEISEKSEIFDDQFSVERPDGSNFTLKIRSTKLEDSAMYFCASSELDTSYEQYFGPGTRLTVT.

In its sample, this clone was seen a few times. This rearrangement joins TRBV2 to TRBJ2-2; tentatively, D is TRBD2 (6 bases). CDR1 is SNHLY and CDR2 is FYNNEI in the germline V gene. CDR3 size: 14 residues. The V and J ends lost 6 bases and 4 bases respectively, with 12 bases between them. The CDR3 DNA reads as TGTGCCAGCAGGCCGGGAGTGGCCACCGGGGAGCTGTTTTTT. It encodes CASRPGVATGELFF.

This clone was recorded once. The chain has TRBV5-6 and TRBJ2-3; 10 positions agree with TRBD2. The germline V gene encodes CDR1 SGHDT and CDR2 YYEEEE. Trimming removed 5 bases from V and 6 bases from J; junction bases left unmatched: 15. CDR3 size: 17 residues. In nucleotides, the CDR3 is TGTGCCAGCAGTGTACCCACAAGACTAGCGGGTTCCGATACGCAGTATTTT. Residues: CASSVPTRLAGSDTQYF.

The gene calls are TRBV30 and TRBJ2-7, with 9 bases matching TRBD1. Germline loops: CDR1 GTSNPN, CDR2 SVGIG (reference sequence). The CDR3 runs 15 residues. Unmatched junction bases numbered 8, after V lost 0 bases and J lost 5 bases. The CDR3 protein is CAWSVFRDRDHEQYF. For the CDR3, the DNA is TGTGCCTGGAGTGTCTTCCGGGACAGGGACCACGAGCAGTACTTC.

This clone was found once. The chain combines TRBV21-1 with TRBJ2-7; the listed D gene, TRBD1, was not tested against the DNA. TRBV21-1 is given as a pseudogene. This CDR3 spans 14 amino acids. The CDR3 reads CASNAPDRTYEQYF. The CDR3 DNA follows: TGTGCCAGCAACGCACCGGACAGGACCTACGAGCAGTACTTC.

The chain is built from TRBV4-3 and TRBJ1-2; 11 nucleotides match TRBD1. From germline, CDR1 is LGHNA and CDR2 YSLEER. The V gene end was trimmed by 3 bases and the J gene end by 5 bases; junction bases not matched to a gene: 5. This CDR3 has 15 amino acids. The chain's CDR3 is CASSQEDRGLYGYTF. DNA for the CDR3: TGCGCCAGCAGCCAGGAGGACAGGGGGCTTTATGGCTACACCTTC.

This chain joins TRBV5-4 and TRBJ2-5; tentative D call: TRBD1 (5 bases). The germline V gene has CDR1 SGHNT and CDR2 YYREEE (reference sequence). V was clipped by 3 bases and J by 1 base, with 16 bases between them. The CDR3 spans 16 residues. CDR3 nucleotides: TGTGCCAGCAGCTCTACGGACGATCAGGGCCAAGAGACCCAGTACTTC. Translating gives CASSSTDDQGQETQYF.